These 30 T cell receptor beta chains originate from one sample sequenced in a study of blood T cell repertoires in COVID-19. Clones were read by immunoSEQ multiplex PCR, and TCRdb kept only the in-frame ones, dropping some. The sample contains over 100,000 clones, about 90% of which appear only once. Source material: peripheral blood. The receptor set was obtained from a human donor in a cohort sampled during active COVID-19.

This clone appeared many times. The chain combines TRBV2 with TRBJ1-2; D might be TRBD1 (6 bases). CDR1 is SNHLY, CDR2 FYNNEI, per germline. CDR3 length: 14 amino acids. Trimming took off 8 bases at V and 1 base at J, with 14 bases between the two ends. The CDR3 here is CASSRTESNYGYTF. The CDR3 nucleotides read TGTGCCAGCTCTAGGACAGAAAGTAACTATGGCTACACCTTC.

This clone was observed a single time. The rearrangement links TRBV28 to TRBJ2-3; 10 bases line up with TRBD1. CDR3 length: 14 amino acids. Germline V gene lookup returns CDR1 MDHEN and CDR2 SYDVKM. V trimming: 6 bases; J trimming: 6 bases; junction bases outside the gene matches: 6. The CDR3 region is CASSQTGGGDTQYF. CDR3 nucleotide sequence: TGTGCCAGCAGCCAGACAGGGGGCGGCGATACGCAGTATTTT.

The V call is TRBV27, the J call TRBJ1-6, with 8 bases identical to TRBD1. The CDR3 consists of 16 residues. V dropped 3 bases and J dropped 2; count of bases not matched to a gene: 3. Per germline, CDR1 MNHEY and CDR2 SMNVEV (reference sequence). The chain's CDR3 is CASSLSGGTYNSPLHF. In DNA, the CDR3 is TGTGCCAGCAGTTTGTCAGGGGGCACCTATAATTCACCCCTCCACTTT.

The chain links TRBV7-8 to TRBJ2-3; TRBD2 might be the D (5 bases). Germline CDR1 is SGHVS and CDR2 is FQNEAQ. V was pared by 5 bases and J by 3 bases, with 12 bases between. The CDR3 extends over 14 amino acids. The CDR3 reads CASSDGIRTDTQYF. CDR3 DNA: TGTGCCAGCAGCGACGGGATAAGGACAGATACGCAGTATTTT.

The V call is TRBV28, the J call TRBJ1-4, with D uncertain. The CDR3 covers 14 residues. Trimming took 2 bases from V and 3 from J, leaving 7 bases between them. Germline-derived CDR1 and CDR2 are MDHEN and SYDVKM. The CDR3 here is CASSLGQPNEKLFF. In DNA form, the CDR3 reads TGTGCCAGCAGTTTAGGGCAGCCTAATGAAAAACTGTTTTTT.

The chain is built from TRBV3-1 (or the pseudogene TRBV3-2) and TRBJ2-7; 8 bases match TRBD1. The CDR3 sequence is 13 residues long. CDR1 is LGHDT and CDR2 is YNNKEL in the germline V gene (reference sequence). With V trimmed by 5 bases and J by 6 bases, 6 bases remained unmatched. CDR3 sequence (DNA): TGTGCCAGCAGCTCGGACAGGGAGCGCGAGCAGTACTTC. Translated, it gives CASSSDREREQYF.

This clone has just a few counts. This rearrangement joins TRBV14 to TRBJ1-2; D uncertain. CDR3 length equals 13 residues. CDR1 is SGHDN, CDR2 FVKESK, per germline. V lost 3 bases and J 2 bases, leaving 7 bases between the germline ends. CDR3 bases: TGTGCCAGCAGCCAGCAACAGAACTATGGCTACACCTTC. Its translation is CASSQQQNYGYTF.

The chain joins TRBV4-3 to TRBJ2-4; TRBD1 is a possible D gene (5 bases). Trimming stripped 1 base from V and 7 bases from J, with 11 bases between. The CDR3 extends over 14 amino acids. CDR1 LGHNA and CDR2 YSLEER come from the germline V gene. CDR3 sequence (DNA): TGCGCCAGCAGCCAAGTGCACAAGGGGAACATTCAGTACTTC. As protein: CASSQVHKGNIQYF.

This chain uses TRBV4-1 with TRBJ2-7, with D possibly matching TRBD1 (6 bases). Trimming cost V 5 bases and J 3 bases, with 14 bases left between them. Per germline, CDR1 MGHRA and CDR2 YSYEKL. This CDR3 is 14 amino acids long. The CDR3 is CASSGRQDLYEQYF. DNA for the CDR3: TGCGCCAGCAGCGGACGACAGGACCTCTACGAGCAGTACTTC.

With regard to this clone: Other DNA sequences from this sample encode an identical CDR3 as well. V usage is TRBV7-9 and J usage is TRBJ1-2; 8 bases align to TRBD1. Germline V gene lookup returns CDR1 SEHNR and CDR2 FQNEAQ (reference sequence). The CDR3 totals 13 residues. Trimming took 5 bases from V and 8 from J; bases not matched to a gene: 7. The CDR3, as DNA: TGTGCCAGCAGCCCCCAGGGGGCAAGGGGCTACACCTTC. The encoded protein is CASSPQGARGYTF.

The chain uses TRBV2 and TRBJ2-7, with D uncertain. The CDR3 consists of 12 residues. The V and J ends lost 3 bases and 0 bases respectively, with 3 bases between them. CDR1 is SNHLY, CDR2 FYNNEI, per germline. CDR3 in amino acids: CASSDYSYEQYF. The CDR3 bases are TGTGCCAGCAGTGACTACTCCTACGAGCAGTACTTC.

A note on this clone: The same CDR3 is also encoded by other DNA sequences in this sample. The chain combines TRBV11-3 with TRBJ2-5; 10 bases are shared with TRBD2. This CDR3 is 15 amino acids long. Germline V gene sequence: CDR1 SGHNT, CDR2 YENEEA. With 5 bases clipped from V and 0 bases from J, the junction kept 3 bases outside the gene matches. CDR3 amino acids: CASSLAGDYQETQYF. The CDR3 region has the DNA TGTGCCAGCAGCCTAGCGGGGGACTACCAAGAGACCCAGTACTTC.

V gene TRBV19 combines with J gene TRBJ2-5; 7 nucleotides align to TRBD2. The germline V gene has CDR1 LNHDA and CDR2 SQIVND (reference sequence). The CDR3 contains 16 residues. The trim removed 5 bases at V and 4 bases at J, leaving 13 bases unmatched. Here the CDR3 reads CASSRINGGSVETQYF. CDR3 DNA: TGTGCCAGTAGTCGGATTAATGGCGGGAGCGTAGAGACCCAGTACTTC.

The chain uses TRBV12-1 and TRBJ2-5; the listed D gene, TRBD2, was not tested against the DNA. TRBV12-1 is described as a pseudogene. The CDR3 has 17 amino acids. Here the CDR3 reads CASSLGTVTGSQETQYF. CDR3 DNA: TGTGCCAGCAGCTTGGGGACTGTCACAGGAAGCCAAGAGACCCAGTACTTC.

CDR3 in DNA: TGTGCCAGCAGCTTTAGGAGTAGAGTAAGCTCCTACGAGCAGTACTTC. As protein: CASSFRSRVSSYEQYF. The chain joins TRBV7-8 to TRBJ2-7; D call uncertain. CDR1 and CDR2 from the germline V gene are SGHVS and FQNEAQ. Trimming removed 3 bases at V and 0 bases at J, with 15 bases between. The CDR3 is 16 residues long.

CDR3 loop: CAISEGGAPNRGYTF. Written as DNA, the CDR3 is TGTGCCATCTCGGAAGGGGGAGCTCCCAATCGCGGCTACACCTTC. The chain recombines TRBV10-3 with TRBJ1-2; weak D call: TRBD1 (6 bases). Germline-derived CDR1 and CDR2 are ENHRY and SYGVKD. This CDR3 comprises 15 residues. The germline V and J ends were trimmed by 8 bases and 8 bases, with 24 bases remaining between them.

This chain's CDR3 is CASSLGLYTDTQYF. The DNA for the CDR3 is TGTGCCAGCAGCCTGGGGCTATACACAGATACGCAGTATTTT. V is TRBV3-1 (or the pseudogene TRBV3-2) and J is TRBJ2-3, with a tentative D call TRBD1 (5 bases). The CDR3 totals 14 residues. Looked up from germline, CDR1 is LGHDT and CDR2 is YNNKEL (reference sequence). Trimming cost V 4 bases and J 2 bases, with 10 bases left between them.

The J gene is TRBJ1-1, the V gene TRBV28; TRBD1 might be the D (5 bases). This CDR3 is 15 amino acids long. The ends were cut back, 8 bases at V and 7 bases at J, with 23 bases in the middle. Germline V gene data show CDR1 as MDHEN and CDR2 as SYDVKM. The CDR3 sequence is CASAIGGGIQHEAFF. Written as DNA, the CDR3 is TGTGCCAGCGCCATTGGGGGGGGGATCCAGCATGAAGCTTTCTTT.

The CDR3 is CASSSGGLASNEQFF. CDR3 sequence (DNA): TGTGCCAGTAGTAGTGGGGGACTAGCATCAAATGAGCAGTTCTTC. This chain links TRBV19 with TRBJ2-1; 9 bases match TRBD2. This CDR3 region has 15 residues. Germline-derived CDR1 and CDR2 are LNHDA and SQIVND (reference sequence). J was trimmed by 7 bases and V by 4 bases; bases with no gene match: 8.

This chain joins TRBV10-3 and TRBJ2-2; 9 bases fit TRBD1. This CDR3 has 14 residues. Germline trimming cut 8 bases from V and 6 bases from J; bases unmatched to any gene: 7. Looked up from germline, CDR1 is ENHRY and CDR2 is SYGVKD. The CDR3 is CAILWGQGAGELFF. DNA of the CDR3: TGTGCCATCCTTTGGGGACAGGGAGCCGGGGAGCTGTTTTTT.

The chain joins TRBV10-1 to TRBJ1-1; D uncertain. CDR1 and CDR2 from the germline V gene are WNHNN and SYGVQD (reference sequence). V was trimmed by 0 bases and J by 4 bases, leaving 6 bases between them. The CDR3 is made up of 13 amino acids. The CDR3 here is CASSESASTEAFF. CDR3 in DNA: TGCGCCAGCAGTGAGTCCGCCAGCACTGAAGCTTTCTTT.

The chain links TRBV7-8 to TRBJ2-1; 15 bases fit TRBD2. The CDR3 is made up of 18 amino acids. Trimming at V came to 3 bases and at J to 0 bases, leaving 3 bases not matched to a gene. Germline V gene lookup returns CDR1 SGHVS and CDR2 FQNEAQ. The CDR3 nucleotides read TGTGCCAGCAGCTTCCGGACTAGCGGGGGGGTCTCCTACAATGAGCAGTTCTTC. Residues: CASSFRTSGGVSYNEQFF.

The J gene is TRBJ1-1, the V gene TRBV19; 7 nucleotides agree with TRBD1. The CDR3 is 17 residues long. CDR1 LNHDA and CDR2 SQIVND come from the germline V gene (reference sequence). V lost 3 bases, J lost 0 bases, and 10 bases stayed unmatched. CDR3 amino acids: CASSIDRVRDMNTEAFF. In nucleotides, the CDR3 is TGTGCCAGTAGTATTGACAGGGTCCGCGACATGAACACTGAAGCTTTCTTT.

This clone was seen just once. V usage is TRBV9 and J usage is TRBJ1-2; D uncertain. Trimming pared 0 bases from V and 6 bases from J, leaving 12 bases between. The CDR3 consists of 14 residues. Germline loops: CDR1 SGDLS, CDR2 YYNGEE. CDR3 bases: TGTGCCAGCAGCGTAGAAGGCGAGGGAAATGGCTACACCTTC. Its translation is CASSVEGEGNGYTF.

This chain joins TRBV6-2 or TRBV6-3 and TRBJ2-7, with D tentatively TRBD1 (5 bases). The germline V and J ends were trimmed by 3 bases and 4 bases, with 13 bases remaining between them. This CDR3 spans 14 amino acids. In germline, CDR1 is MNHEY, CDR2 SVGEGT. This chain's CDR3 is CASSYLVPGYEQYF. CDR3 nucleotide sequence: TGTGCCAGCAGTTATCTCGTTCCAGGGTACGAGCAGTACTTC.

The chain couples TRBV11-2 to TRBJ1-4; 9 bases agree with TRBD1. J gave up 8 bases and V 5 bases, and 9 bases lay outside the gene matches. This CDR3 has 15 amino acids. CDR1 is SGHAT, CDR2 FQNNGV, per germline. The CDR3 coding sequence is TGTGCCAGCAGCCCAAGAACAGGGGGCGGAGAAAAACTGTTTTTT. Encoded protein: CASSPRTGGGEKLFF. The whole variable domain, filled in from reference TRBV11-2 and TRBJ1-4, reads EAGVAQSPRYKIIEKRQSVAFWCNPISGHATLYWYQQILGQGPKLLIQFQNNGVVDDSQLPKDRFSAERLKGVDSTLKIQPAKLEDSAVYLCASSPRTGGGEKLFFGSGTQLSVL.

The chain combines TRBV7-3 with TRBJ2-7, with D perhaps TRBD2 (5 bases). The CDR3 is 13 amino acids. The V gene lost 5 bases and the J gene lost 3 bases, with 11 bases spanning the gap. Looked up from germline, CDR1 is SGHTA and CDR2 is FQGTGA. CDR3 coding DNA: TGTGCCAGCAGCCCCCTGGAGGTCTACGAGCAGTACTTC. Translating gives CASSPLEVYEQYF.

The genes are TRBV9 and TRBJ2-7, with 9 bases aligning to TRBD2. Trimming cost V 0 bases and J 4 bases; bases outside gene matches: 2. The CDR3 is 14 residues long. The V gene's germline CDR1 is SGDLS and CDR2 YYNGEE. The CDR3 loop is CASSVGTSVYEQYF. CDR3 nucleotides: TGTGCCAGCAGCGTAGGGACTAGCGTATACGAGCAGTACTTC.

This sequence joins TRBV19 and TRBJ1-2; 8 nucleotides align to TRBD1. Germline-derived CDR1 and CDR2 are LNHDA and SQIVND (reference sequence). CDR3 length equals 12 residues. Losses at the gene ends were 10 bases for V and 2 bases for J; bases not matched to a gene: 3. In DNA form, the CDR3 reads TGTGCCACTCGACAGGGGAACTATGGCTACACCTTC. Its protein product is CATRQGNYGYTF.

The CDR3 spells CASSAGHPWTSGPPGELFF. The CDR3 bases are TGTGCCAGCAGCGCCGGCCACCCCTGGACTAGCGGACCCCCCGGGGAGCTGTTTTTT. J is TRBJ2-2 and V is TRBV9; 10 bases agree with TRBD2. After removal of 3 bases from V and 6 bases from J, the junction contained 17 bases not matched to a gene. Germline lookup yields CDR1 SGDLS and CDR2 YYNGEE. This CDR3 has 19 residues.